This T cell receptor beta chain was recorded in a study of T-cell memory formation after mild COVID-19. At the level of the study: Clusters were largely donor specific. Study conclusions and caveats: Memory sampled before infection contained some responding clones, suggesting cross-reactive memory joined.

Note on this clonotype: Antigen unknown.

TCRalpha and TCRbeta libraries used 5'RACE with constant-segment primers and UMIs. TCRdb analysed the 5' RACE reads with MiXCR anew, one entry per CDR3 protein. The data show more than 250,000 distinct CDR3 sequences, roughly 17% seen once. V lost 1 base to trimming and J lost 6 bases, with 12 bases between them. From germline, CDR1 is SGHRS and CDR2 YFSETQ. The CDR3 runs 14 residues. The sequence was collected from a man aged 18-30 years who had mild COVID-19 (a few samples of this study predate the infection). Cell type and time point are not known. Material for sequencing was PBMCs or a T cell subset sorted from them (not recorded which). V and J are TRBV5-1 and TRBJ2-3, with D tentatively TRBD1 or TRBD2 (5 bases each). Here the CDR3 DNA reads TGCGCCAGCAGCTTGTCCGGACGGGACGATACGCAGTATTTT. This codes for CASSLSGRDDTQYF.